One and the same sample provided the 24 T cell receptor beta chains below, sequenced in a study of Graves' ophthalmopathy and Graves' hyperthyroidism. TCR beta CDR3 amplification used RNA transcripts. Amplification began with first-round RT-PCR using HTBI primers, then second-round multiplex PCR was performed. TCRdb redid the calling of the multiplex PCR reads with MiXCR, one entry per CDR3 protein. The table records 400,000 to 500,000 distinct CDR3 sequences, around 21% of them present only once. The specimen was peripheral blood. The source of these receptors is a woman aged 18-29 years with stable Graves' hyperthyroidism.

This clonotype came up many times. The chain combines TRBV10-3 with TRBJ1-2; D gene uncertain. Germline loops: CDR1 ENHRY, CDR2 SYGVKD. V lost 1 base, J lost 10 bases, and 10 bases lay in between. This CDR3 contains 12 residues. DNA of the CDR3: TGTGCCATCAGTGAGTGGGCTCAATACTACACCTTC. Protein: CAISEWAQYYTF.

CDR3 sequence (DNA): TGTGCCAGTAGTATCCCGGGGTCGGCCTATGGCTACACCTTC. Translation: CASSIPGSAYGYTF. The V gene is TRBV19, the J gene TRBJ1-2; D is uncertain. Germline V CDR1 and CDR2: LNHDA, SQIVND (reference sequence). This CDR3 contains 14 residues. The V gene lost 3 bases and the J gene lost 4 bases, with 12 bases spanning the gap.

Many counts were recorded for this clonotype. For the CDR3, the DNA is TGTGCCAGCACCTTTAGAAGGGCTCGGGGTACTGAAGCTTTCTTT. Amino acids: CASTFRRARGTEAFF. The rearrangement joins TRBV6-5 to TRBJ1-1, with D unresolved. Germline CDR1 MNHEY, CDR2 SVGAGI. The germline V and J ends were trimmed by 7 bases and 5 bases, with 20 bases remaining between them. CDR3 length: 15 residues.

This clonotype was counted ten times or more. The rearrangement links TRBV20-1 to TRBJ2-7, with D possibly matching TRBD1 (5 bases). Between the trimmed V and J ends, which lost 7 bases and 5 bases, there was a span of 15 bases. Germline values: CDR1 DFQATT, CDR2 SNEGSKA (reference sequence). The CDR3 extends over 12 amino acids. In DNA, the CDR3 is TGCAGTGGCAGACGGCAGGGTGACGAGCAGTACTTC. It specifies CSGRRQGDEQYF.

This clonotype was seen at least ten times. V and J are TRBV11-2 and TRBJ2-5; unclear D gene. Germline CDR1 is SGHAT and CDR2 is FQNNGV. The CDR3 is made up of 15 amino acids. With 3 bases removed from V and 1 base from J, the gap between germline ends came to 12 bases. CDR3 nucleotides: TGTGCCAGCAGCTTCTCCAGGCCGGCCCAAGAGACCCAGTACTTC. Translated, it gives CASSFSRPAQETQYF.

This clonotype was recorded at least ten times. This chain joins TRBV19 and TRBJ1-1; 7 bases align to TRBD1. Germline CDR1 LNHDA, CDR2 SQIVND (reference sequence). The CDR3 contains 13 residues. The trim removed 3 bases at V and 7 bases at J, leaving 5 bases unmatched. CDR3 region: CASSIGTAYEAFF. The DNA of the CDR3 is TGTGCCAGTAGTATCGGGACAGCGTATGAAGCTTTCTTT.

In its sample, this clonotype was seen once. The V and J genes are TRBV30 and TRBJ1-1; 9 bases match TRBD1. V lost 7 bases to trimming and J lost 5 bases; unmatched junction nucleotides: 5. The length of the CDR3 is 12 residues. Germline CDR1 reads GTSNPN; CDR2 reads SVGIG (reference sequence). The CDR3 region is CAFGQGRTEAFF. DNA for the CDR3: TGTGCCTTCGGACAGGGGCGGACTGAAGCTTTCTTT.

The chain uses TRBV12-3 or TRBV12-4 and TRBJ2-7, with D hard to call. V gave up 1 base and J gave up 5 bases, with 9 bases separating them. The CDR3 has 13 amino acids. CDR3 amino acids: CASSLVSIHEQYF. In nucleotides, the CDR3 is TGTGCCAGCAGTTTAGTCAGTATCCACGAGCAGTACTTC.

This sequence joins TRBV27 and TRBJ2-7; D may match TRBD1 or TRBD2 (7 bases each). The CDR3 totals 16 residues. V was clipped by 4 bases and J by 6 bases, with 22 bases between them. The germline V gene encodes CDR1 MNHEY and CDR2 SMNVEV (reference sequence). The CDR3 sequence is CASSSWEGRGRVEQYF. CDR3 in DNA: TGTGCCAGCAGTTCTTGGGAGGGGAGGGGGCGTGTCGAGCAGTACTTC.

The J gene is TRBJ2-7, the V gene TRBV6-1, with TRBD1 identical over 7 bases. The CDR3 loop spans 14 amino acids. The germline gives CDR1 MNHNS, CDR2 SASEGT. The V segment lost 7 bases and the J segment 5 bases; nucleotides outside the gene matches: 11. The chain's CDR3 is CASKAGQVIHEQYF. CDR3 sequence (DNA): TGTGCCAGCAAGGCAGGACAGGTAATACACGAGCAGTACTTC.

The chain couples TRBV18 to TRBJ2-7; 11 bases fit TRBD2. The CDR3 is 16 amino acids. The junction had 6 bases not matched to a gene; V was cut back by 2 bases and J by 3 bases. Germline CDR1 is KGHSH and CDR2 is LQKENI. This CDR3 is CASSPSGGLAVYEQYF. In DNA, the CDR3 is TGTGCCAGCTCACCAAGCGGGGGACTAGCGGTCTACGAGCAGTACTTC.

Only a few counts were recorded for this clonotype. The V gene is TRBV7-8, the J gene TRBJ1-1, with unresolved D. From germline, CDR1 is SGHVS and CDR2 FQNEAQ. Deletions cut 8 bases from V and 4 bases from J, with 17 bases between. The CDR3 length is 14 residues. The CDR3 DNA follows: TGTGCCAGCCGCCAAGGTGGCGTGGGCACTGAAGCTTTCTTT. Protein product: CASRQGGVGTEAFF.

This clonotype was detected many times. CDR3 bases: TGTGCCAGCAGTGAAGTTCTGGGTCGTCGGGAAAATAGCAATCAGCCCCAGCATTTT. Translation: CASSEVLGRRENSNQPQHF. This chain connects TRBV6-1 to TRBJ1-5; D ambiguous. Germline CDR1 reads MNHNS; CDR2 reads SASEGT. The CDR3 contains 19 residues. Trimming took 1 base from V and 0 from J, leaving 19 bases between them.

This chain uses TRBV4-2 with TRBJ1-2; D is possibly TRBD1 (5 bases). Trimming took 8 bases from V and 4 from J, leaving 26 bases between them. The germline V gene encodes CDR1 LGHNA and CDR2 YNFKEQ. This CDR3 is built from 17 residues. CDR3 sequence: CASPLGGSTVRAYGYTF. The CDR3 DNA reads as TGTGCCAGCCCTTTGGGGGGGTCGACAGTGAGGGCCTATGGCTACACCTTC.

This clonotype was seen at least ten times. This chain connects TRBV7-2 to TRBJ2-7, with 8 nucleotides matching TRBD2. CDR1 is SGHTA and CDR2 is FQGNSA in the germline V gene. The CDR3 has 15 amino acids. V shed 5 bases, J shed 4 bases, and the junction held 10 bases outside the gene matches. CDR3 region: CASSLGAGEGYEQYF. In DNA, the CDR3 is TGTGCCAGCAGCCTCGGAGCGGGAGAGGGATACGAGCAGTACTTC. The full variable domain, its missing parts supplied by reference TRBV7-2 and TRBJ2-7, is GAGVSQSPSNKVTEKGKDVELRCDPISGHTALYWYRQSLGQGLEFLIYFQGNSAPDKSGLPSDRFSAERTGGSVSTLTIQRTQQEDSAVYLCASSLGAGEGYEQYFGPGTRLTVT.

This clonotype was observed many times. The rearrangement joins TRBV6-5 to TRBJ2-7; 8 nucleotides match TRBD2. The CDR3 is made up of 16 amino acids. With V trimmed by 0 bases and J by 4 bases, 8 bases remained unmatched. CDR1 and CDR2 from the germline V gene are MNHEY and SVGAGI. This CDR3 reads CASSYSASGPAYEQYF. CDR3 coding DNA: TGTGCCAGCAGTTACTCGGCTAGCGGGCCTGCGTACGAGCAGTACTTC.

This clonotype was seen many times. This chain uses TRBV20-1 with TRBJ2-7, with no clear D. The CDR3 extends over 13 amino acids. Trimming left V 6 bases short and J 1 base short, with 13 bases between. The germline CDR1 and CDR2 sequences are DFQATT and SNEGSKA (reference sequence). This CDR3 reads CSAKRVGSYEQYF. CDR3 sequence (DNA): TGCAGTGCAAAGCGAGTCGGGTCCTACGAGCAGTACTTC.

This clonotype has at least ten counts. This chain uses TRBV28 with TRBJ1-1, with unresolved D. CDR1 and CDR2 from the germline V gene are MDHEN and SYDVKM. The length of the CDR3 is 14 residues. V lost 3 bases to trimming and J lost 12 bases, with 20 bases between them. The CDR3 coding sequence is TGTGCCAGCAGTTTCAGAACAACCCCTCCGAAATCTTTCTTT. This encodes CASSFRTTPPKSFF.

The chain has TRBV2 and TRBJ2-2; D is ambiguous. CDR3 length equals 11 residues. Trimming removed 8 bases at V and 6 bases at J, with 7 bases between. The germline CDR1 and CDR2 sequences are SNHLY and FYNNEI. In DNA form, the CDR3 reads TGTGCCAGCTCCGCGGCCGGGGAGCTGTTTTTT. It translates to CASSAAGELFF.

This clonotype was observed many times. The rearrangement joins TRBV20-1 to TRBJ1-1; D not certain. Germline CDR1 reads DFQATT; CDR2 reads SNEGSKA (reference sequence). The V end was cut by 0 bases, the J end by 0 bases, with 8 bases between. This CDR3 spans 14 amino acids. The CDR3 here is CSARDGYMNTEAFF. DNA for the CDR3: TGCAGTGCTAGAGATGGCTATATGAACACTGAAGCTTTCTTT.

This clonotype appeared many times. The V gene is TRBV28, the J gene TRBJ2-7, with unresolved D. Looked up from germline, CDR1 is MDHEN and CDR2 is SYDVKM. The CDR3 contains 13 residues. V lost 2 bases and J lost 0, with 5 bases in between. CDR3 region: CASSLAPSYEQYF. CDR3 coding DNA: TGTGCCAGCAGTTTAGCCCCCTCCTACGAGCAGTACTTC.

This clonotype was seen many times. The chain links TRBV6-2 or TRBV6-3 to TRBJ2-7; weak D call: TRBD2 (5 bases). This CDR3 has 13 amino acids. Trimming removed 4 bases from V and 2 bases from J, with 9 bases in between. The germline CDR1 and CDR2 sequences are MNHEY and SVGEGT. The CDR3 here is CASSLLGTYEQYF. In nucleotides, the CDR3 is TGTGCCAGCAGTTTACTCGGGACCTACGAGCAGTACTTC.

Ten or more counts support this clonotype. The V gene is TRBV7-2, the J gene TRBJ2-7; unclear D gene. V lost 3 bases and J lost 4, with 10 bases in between. Germline values: CDR1 SGHTA, CDR2 FQGNSA. The CDR3 sequence is 13 residues long. CDR3 in DNA: TGTGCCAGCAGCTTCGGGTCGGAATACGAGCAGTACTTC. The encoded protein is CASSFGSEYEQYF.

At least ten counts were recorded for this clonotype. The chain has TRBV27 and TRBJ1-2, with D perhaps matching TRBD1 (5 bases). The CDR3 runs 15 residues. Trimming left V 5 bases short and J 3 bases short, with 16 bases between. The germline V gene has CDR1 MNHEY and CDR2 SMNVEV (reference sequence). The CDR3 protein is CASSLRDGSYYGYTF. The CDR3 DNA sequence: TGTGCCAGCAGTCTCCGGGACGGGAGCTACTATGGCTACACCTTC.